The clone carrying this T cell receptor beta chain was counted between two and nine times. The target antigen is unknown. Germline V CDR1 and CDR2: SGHRS, YFSETQ. The CDR3 contains 15 residues. V shed 2 bases and J shed 2 bases, with 13 bases lying between them. This specimen belongs to a study of vaccination effects on CD4 cells after COVID-19. Turning to the study itself: Cultures used 1.5 million to 2 million PBMC per well, approximately 9.7 IU/ml IL-2 and about 10 ug/ml peptides.

Study conclusions and caveats: There was only 1 of 255 vaccine-induced clones in healthy vaccinees that cross-reacted with common cold coronaviruses.

After more than 8 days in culture, the CD4+ T cells were isolated. Sequencing was performed with immunoSEQ multiplex PCR; in TCRdb, only in-frame clones are kept and a portion is missing. The sample shows about 28,000 clones, roughly two thirds of them seen only once. Source: CD4+ T cells from PBMCs cultured without peptide, taken before COVID-19 vaccination. This sequence was found in a human donor who received a COVID-19 vaccine. V gene TRBV5-1 combines with J gene TRBJ2-5, with a tentative D call TRBD2 (6 bases). CDR3 sequence: CASSFRAGTQETQYF. The DNA of the CDR3 is TGCGCCAGCAGCTTTAGGGCGGGGACTCAAGAGACCCAGTACTTC.